The source of this T cell receptor (beta chain) is a study of a mutant IDH1 vaccine in newly diagnosed glioma (dated by TCRdb to the early 2020s). About the study as a whole: The roughly 33 treated patients were roughly 60% male and around 40% female, with a mean age of approximately 38 years. Prior to enrollment, patients had been given standard therapy consisting of radiotherapy alone, temozolomide alone, or radiochemotherapy with temozolomide, with the combination given to most patients. Peripheral blood was drawn at six visits: V03 (baseline), V05, V07, V10, V12 and V13. For exploratory analyses, longitudinal TCRB deep sequencing was carried out in about 26 treated patients wherever samples were available. Overall results and qualifications from the work: It was noted by the authors that analyses of patient blood samples could not be reproduced owing to sample limitations. Changes in the top peripheral T cell clonotypes picked up by TCRB sequencing did not appear to be linked to pseudoprogression. Vaccine-induced immune responses across multiple MHC alleles were detected in 93.3% of patients. PBMC samples for TCRB deep sequencing were selected based on availability.

Interpreted using the paper, the time point label stands for: baseline, week 1 (first vaccination visit). According to the study, the label for this sample's treatment or condition signals: pre-vaccination baseline after standard-of-care therapy. All donors had newly diagnosed IDH1-mutant astrocytomas of WHO grade 3 or 4 that showed loss of nuclear ATRX. The samples were drawn from NOA16, a multicentre, single-arm, open-label phase I trial in Germany that tested a mutant IDH1 peptide vaccine in humans for the first time. For immunogenicity testing, the blood drawn at visit V03 was used as the baseline sample. Genomic DNA for TCRB sequencing was extracted from EDTA blood using the DNeasy Blood and Tissue Kit. To prepare the library, the immunoSEQ multiplex PCR assay was applied. The hsTCRB Kit was used according to the manufacturer's protocol to amplify rearranged TCR beta chain sequences. Sequencing of TCRB libraries was carried out on an Illumina MiSeq. The original pipeline was this. The kit vendor's proprietary platform handled demultiplexing, trimming and gene mapping. The immuneACCESS repertoire file appears here via TCRdb, limited to in-frame rearrangements. These files lack a portion of the clones; in checked studies, under half of the deficit traces to unresolved V genes, and the cause of the others is not known. That table is the source of V, J and clone size, and D and trimming were worked out from the DNA. For this sample there are tens of thousands of clones; approximately 92% appear just once. Clones ranked in the top ten supply over 2.5% of the sample.

The CDR3 runs 16 residues from the cysteine to the phenylalanine. Only the CDR3 DNA stays, 48 bases, in frame from base 1. The germline V gene (reference sequence) supplies CDR1 MNHEY and CDR2 SMNVEV. V is pruned by 4 bases and J by 2 bases, leaving 2 bases of the junction without a gene match. This clone has just a few counts. The clone's antigen remains unknown. It has no much larger one-base neighbor in the sample; base qualities were not kept. Sequenced material: PBMCs, taken from a glioma patient treated with radiotherapy, temozolomide or both. Recombination joined TRBV27 with TRBJ2-5; 15 central bases correspond to TRBD2. This receptor was identified in a middle-aged man with glioma. The CDR3 in this case is CASSWGLAGGQETQYF. DNA sequence: TGTGCCAGCAGTTGGGGACTAGCGGGGGGTCAAGAGACCCAGTACTTC.